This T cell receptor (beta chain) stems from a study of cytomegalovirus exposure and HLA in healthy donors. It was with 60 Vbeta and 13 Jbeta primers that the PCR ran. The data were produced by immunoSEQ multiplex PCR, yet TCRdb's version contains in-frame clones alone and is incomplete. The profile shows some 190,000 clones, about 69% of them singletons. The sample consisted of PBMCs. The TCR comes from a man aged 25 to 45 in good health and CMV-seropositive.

The DNA of the CDR3 is TGCAGTGCTCCTGGGGGGGGAATACCGTACTTC. Protein sequence: CSAPGGGIPYF. J is TRBJ2-4 and V is TRBV20-1; 7 positions match TRBD2. Trimming at V came to 5 bases and at J to 15 bases, leaving 10 bases not matched to a gene. This CDR3 is built from 11 residues. Per germline, CDR1 DFQATT and CDR2 SNEGSKA (reference sequence).